The 6 T cell receptor delta chains reported below all come from one sample, sequenced in a study of DNA immune sequencing with unique molecular identifiers. All 8 TRDV and 4 TRDJ genes were targeted in 32-plex amplification of genomic DNA. Adapter PCR followed about 3 barcoding PCR cycles that attached a 12-nucleotide UMI. With CATT, TCRdb re-called clones from the multiplex PCR reads. The data show around 730 delta-chain clones, roughly 15% seen once. The material sequenced was gamma-delta T cells from PBMCs. The receptors here all came from a human donor in good health.

This clone came up a few times. The protein TCRdb lists belongs to a much larger clone and differs from this DNA's translation at residue 3, which points to a read error; the protein shown is made from the DNA. J is TRDJ1 and V is TRDV2; no reliable D call. Germline-derived CDR1 and CDR2 are GEAIGNYY and EKD. The CDR3 covers 14 residues. Written as DNA, the CDR3 is TGTGCCTATGACACTGTAGAGGTCAGGCGGGAACTCATCTTT. Encoded protein: CAYDTVEVRRELIF.

This clone showed up just a few times. TCRdb has a much larger clone's protein, which differs at residue 7 from the translation of this DNA, likely because of a read error; what is shown is the protein translated from the DNA. The V and J genes are TRDV3 and TRDJ1; D not resolved. With 2 bases removed from V and 3 bases from J, the gap between germline ends came to 22 bases. The CDR3 runs 16 residues. Germline V lookup: CDR1 TVYSNPD, CDR2 GDNSRS (reference sequence). CDR3 sequence (DNA): TGTGCCTTTTTCGGCTTAAGCGGTGGGCTTGCCGATAAACTCATCTTT. Translated: CAFFGLSGGLADKLIF.

Worth noting for this clone: A read error likely explains this, since a far larger clone differs by one base. This same CDR3 is encoded by further DNA sequences in the sample. V and J are TRDV2 and TRDJ1; D gene uncertain. CDR1 and CDR2 (germline): GEAIGNYY, EKD. The CDR3 is 14 residues long. CDR3 protein: CACDTVEVRRELIF. The CDR3 DNA reads TGTGCCTGTGACACTGTAGAGGTCAGGCGGGAACTTATCTTT.

Note on this clone: TCRdb's protein for this DNA is that of a much larger clone and differs from the translation at residue 19, likely a read error; the protein shown is the DNA translation. V gene TRDV1 combines with J gene TRDJ1; 9 bases are shared with TRDD3. TCRdb records no J gene; here it was assigned by comparing the DNA to germline. Germline trimming cut 0 bases from V and 3 bases from J; bases unmatched to any gene: 29. Per the germline V gene, CDR1 is TSWWSYY and CDR2 is QGS. The CDR3 is 24 amino acids. The CDR3 coding sequence is TGTGCTCTTGGGGAACTGTCTAGAGGTCACCCGCTGGGGGATCGAGGAAGGTACGCCGATAAACTCATCTTT. Translation gives CALGELSRGHPLGDRGRYADKLIF.

This clone was seen only a few times. Translating this DNA gives a protein that differs at residue 11 from the TCRdb one, which belongs to a much larger clone; a read error is likely, and the protein shown is this translation. CDR3 amino acids: CALGHGECLLMLATGGYKFSTDKLIF. CDR3 nucleotides: TGTGCTCTTGGGCATGGAGAGTGCCTTCTTATGCTAGCTACTGGGGGATACAAATTCTCCACCGATAAACTCATCTTT. V gene TRDV1 combines with J gene TRDJ1; 12 bases align to TRDD3. No J gene was available from TCRdb, and it was assigned here by a germline match of the DNA. After removal of 5 bases from V and 1 base from J, the junction contained 35 bases not matched to a gene. CDR1 is TSWWSYY, CDR2 QGS, per germline. This CDR3 has 26 residues.

Note on this clone: This likely stems from a read error, as it lies one base from a far larger clone. The chain uses TRDV1 and TRDJ1, with D maybe TRDD2 (5 bases). Here the J gene was assigned by germline matching of the DNA, as TCRdb has none. Germline V gene sequence: CDR1 TSWWSYY, CDR2 QGS. This CDR3 has 23 amino acids. Trimming pared 0 bases from V and 8 bases from J, leaving 40 bases between. DNA for the CDR3: TGTGCTCTTGGGGAACTAGTCACGCCTTCTTCCGGGAGATATCCCATTTTCTGCGAAAAACTCATCTTT. This translates into CALGELVTPSSGRYPIFCEKLIF.